The 4 T cell receptor beta chains in this list originate from one sample, sequenced in a study of PD-1 blockade in classical Hodgkin lymphoma. Some clones are missing from TCRdb's copy, which holds only in-frame ones; the method was immunoSEQ multiplex PCR. The sample lists under 9,000 clones; around four fifths were seen once. Specified time point: cycle 4 day 1 (C4D1), after six to seven weeks of nivolumab. The patients all showed relapse after autologous stem cell transplantation, while their brentuximab vedotin exposure varied. The specimen comprised peripheral blood mononuclear cells (PBMCs), sampled before the fourth cycle of nivolumab. All receptors come from a human donor with classical Hodgkin lymphoma.

The gene calls are TRBV5-1 and TRBJ2-7; D may correspond to TRBD1 or TRBD2 (5 bases each). There are 16 residues in the CDR3. V was shortened by 5 bases and J by 1 base, with 19 bases between the two germline ends. From germline, CDR1 is SGHRS and CDR2 YFSETQ. As DNA, the CDR3 is TGCGCCAGCAGTCTTGGGGGTAAGGACTCATCCTACGAGCAGTACTTC. Protein sequence: CASSLGGKDSSYEQYF.

This clone is medium-sized within its sample. The chain uses TRBV10-1 and TRBJ1-3; D not certain. Germline CDR1 is WNHNN and CDR2 is SYGVQD (reference sequence). The germline V and J ends were trimmed by 6 bases and 0 bases, with 0 bases remaining between them. This CDR3 comprises 11 residues. The CDR3 loop reads CASSSGNTIYF. The DNA of the CDR3 is TGCGCCAGCAGCTCTGGAAACACCATATATTTT.

V and J are TRBV15 and TRBJ1-2, with D perhaps matching TRBD1 (5 bases). The CDR3 totals 12 residues. Germline lookup yields CDR1 LNHNV and CDR2 YYDKDF (reference sequence). The germline V and J ends were trimmed by 5 bases and 8 bases, with 12 bases remaining between them. This chain's CDR3 is CATSSKRGGYTF. CDR3 bases: TGTGCCACCAGCTCTAAAAGGGGCGGCTACACCTTC.

The gene calls are TRBV4-3 and TRBJ1-6, with 9 bases that match TRBD1. Unmatched junction bases numbered 3, after V lost 3 bases and J lost 9 bases. The length of the CDR3 is 14 residues. From germline, CDR1 is LGHNA and CDR2 YSLEER. CDR3 in DNA: TGCGCCAGCAGCCAGGGACAGGGAGGTTCACCCCTCCACTTT. It specifies CASSQGQGGSPLHF.